This T cell receptor (beta chain) is drawn from a study of blood T cell repertoires in COVID-19. The germline V and J ends were trimmed by 0 bases and 5 bases, with 11 bases remaining between them. This CDR3 region has 14 residues. CDR1 is MNHEY, CDR2 SMNVEV, per germline (reference sequence). Repertoires were generated with immunoSEQ multiplex PCR, while TCRdb's copy carries only in-frame clones and drops some. The sample shows 380,000 or so clones, roughly 90% of them seen only once. This TCR came from a man between 35 and 55 years old with acute or convalescent COVID-19. V is TRBV27 and J is TRBJ2-7; no clear D gene. Sequencing was performed on peripheral blood. The CDR3 DNA sequence: TGTGCCAGCAGTTTATCAATCGCAGCGAACGAGCAGTACTTC. Amino acid sequence: CASSLSIAANEQYF.